This section outlines one T cell receptor beta chain sequence together with its context. Its antigen is unidentified. The sample comes from a study of PD-1 blockade in classical Hodgkin lymphoma. Overall study context: Every 2 weeks, patients got 3 mg/kg intravenous nivolumab.

Each of the patients experienced relapse following autologous stem cell transplantation, and their brentuximab vedotin exposure differed. Regarding the study as a whole: As was reported, newly diagnosed patients showed lower baseline TCR diversity than healthy donors did. The drivers behind the repertoire differences, possibly disease activity or prior therapy, remain undefined. Patients who responded completely had about the same baseline diversity as newly diagnosed patients.

Measured with immunoSEQ multiplex PCR; TCRdb has only the in-frame clones, and not every one. Among 45,000 to 55,000 clones listed, over 60% were seen once. Germline V gene data show CDR1 as MGHDK and CDR2 as SYGVNS. The length of the CDR3 is 13 residues. Between the trimmed V and J ends, which lost 3 bases and 3 bases, there was a span of 6 bases. Source: peripheral blood mononuclear cells (PBMCs), taken before the second cycle of nivolumab. The rearrangement joins TRBV25-1 to TRBJ1-3; D not resolved. This sequence was found in a human donor with classical Hodgkin lymphoma. The CDR3 region is CASSEPGGNTIYF. CDR3 nucleotide sequence: TGTGCCAGCAGTGAGCCAGGTGGAAACACCATATATTTT. Full variable domain (rest looked up from reference TRBV25-1 and TRBJ1-3): EADIYQTPRYLVIGTGKKITLECSQTMGHDKMYWYQQDPGMELHLIHYSYGVNSTEKGDLSSESTVSRIRTEHFPLTLESARPSHTSQYLCASSEPGGNTIYFGEGSWLTVV.